Given below is one T cell receptor beta chain in context. Its cognate antigen is unknown. The data stem from a study of cytomegalovirus exposure and HLA in healthy donors. Study-wide points: Analysis performed later found about 17,000 TCR beta sequences associated with HLA alleles at 0.05 false discovery rate. A later analysis linked a missense DCLRE1C variant to TCR beta V- and J-gene trimming.

13 Jbeta primers and 60 Vbeta primers were used for the PCR. Assay used: immunoSEQ multiplex PCR; TCRdb lists only in-frame clones, some missing. This sample carries 45,000 to 60,000 clones, with roughly 17% going to the ten biggest clones. The CDR3 has 20 amino acids. The trim removed 5 bases at V and 0 bases at J, leaving 15 bases unmatched. Germline V gene sequence: CDR1 SGHTS, CDR2 YDEGEE. Sequencing input: PBMCs. The source of this sequence is a male donor in good health and CMV-seronegative. The rearrangement joins TRBV5-8 to TRBJ1-6, with 9 bases fitting TRBD1. The CDR3 DNA sequence: TGTGCCAGCAGGGTTACAGGGGGCTCCTCAACCGCCTCCTATAATTCACCCCTCCACTTT. Translation: CASRVTGGSSTASYNSPLHF. Using reference TRBV5-8 and TRBJ1-6 for the parts outside the CDR3, the full variable domain is EAGVTQSPTHLIKTRGQQATLRCSPISGHTSVYWYQQALGLGLQFLLWYDEGEERNRGNFPPRFSGRQFPNYSSELNVNALELEDSALYLCASRVTGGSSTASYNSPLHFGNGTRLTVT.